This T cell receptor beta chain was sequenced in a study of blood T cell repertoires in COVID-19. Germline V CDR1 and CDR2: MNHNY, SVGAGI (reference sequence). CDR3 length equals 14 residues. Trimming pared 0 bases from V and 7 bases from J, leaving 10 bases between. TCRdb's copy holds only in-frame clones and misses some; the assay was immunoSEQ multiplex PCR. The data show fewer than 250,000 clones, roughly 87% seen once. The sequenced sample consisted of peripheral blood. The chain is built from TRBV6-6 and TRBJ1-5, with D perhaps matching TRBD1 (6 bases). The clonotype originates from a woman in her sixties or seventies with COVID-19, enrolled during active disease. CDR3 loop: CASSYSTGGQPQHF. The CDR3 region has the DNA TGTGCCAGCAGTTACTCGACAGGAGGCCAGCCCCAGCATTTT.